The source of this T cell receptor (beta chain) is a study of beta chain features in type 1 diabetes. General study points: Any HLA effect on TCRB rearrangement was left unresolved by small sub-analyses.

The CDR3 is 13 amino acids. Germline assignment: CDR1 SEHNR and CDR2 FQNEAQ (reference sequence). Deletions cut 5 bases from V and 4 bases from J, with 11 bases between. The entirety of the isolated RNA underwent reverse transcription, so expressed TCRB transcripts were sequenced. Profiled with immunoSEQ multiplex PCR; TCRdb holds only in-frame clones, not every one. Here the sample spans around 500,000 clones, approximately 30% being singletons. As concerns this clone: Its antigen remains unidentified.

All sorted populations exceeded 95% purity. The sample comprised naive CD4+ T cells from blood. The rearrangement joins TRBV7-9 to TRBJ1-1, with D uncertain. The receptor's source is a man between 18 and 35 years old in good health. The chain's CDR3 is CASSPNWGTEAFF. The CDR3 DNA reads as TGTGCCAGCAGCCCGAACTGGGGCACTGAAGCTTTCTTT. Full variable domain (remainder filled in from reference TRBV7-9 and TRBJ1-1): DTGVSQNPRHKITKRGQNVTFRCDPISEHNRLYWYRQTLGQGPEFLTYFQNEAQLEKSRLLSDRFSAERPKGSFSTLEIQRTEQGDSAMYLCASSPNWGTEAFFGQGTRLTVV.